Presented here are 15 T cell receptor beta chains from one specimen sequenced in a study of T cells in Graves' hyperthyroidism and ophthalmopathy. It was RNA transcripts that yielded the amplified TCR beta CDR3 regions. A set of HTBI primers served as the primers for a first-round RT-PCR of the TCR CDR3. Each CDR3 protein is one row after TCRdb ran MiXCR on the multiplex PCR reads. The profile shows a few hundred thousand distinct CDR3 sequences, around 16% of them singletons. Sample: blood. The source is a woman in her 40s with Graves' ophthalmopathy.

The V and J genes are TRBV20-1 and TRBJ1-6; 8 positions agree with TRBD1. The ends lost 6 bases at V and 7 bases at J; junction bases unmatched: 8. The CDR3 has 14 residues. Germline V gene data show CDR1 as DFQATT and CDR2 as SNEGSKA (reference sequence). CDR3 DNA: TGCAGTGCCAGCTTGGGACAGGCGAATTCACCCCTCCACTTT. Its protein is CSASLGQANSPLHF.

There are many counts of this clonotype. This CDR3 is CSARGGPYEQYF. The CDR3 coding sequence is TGCAGTGCTAGAGGCGGACCCTACGAGCAGTACTTC. The V and J genes are TRBV20-1 and TRBJ2-7; D not resolved. V dropped 1 base and J dropped 2 bases, with 6 bases sitting between them. CDR1 is DFQATT, CDR2 SNEGSKA, per germline (reference sequence). This CDR3 comprises 12 residues.

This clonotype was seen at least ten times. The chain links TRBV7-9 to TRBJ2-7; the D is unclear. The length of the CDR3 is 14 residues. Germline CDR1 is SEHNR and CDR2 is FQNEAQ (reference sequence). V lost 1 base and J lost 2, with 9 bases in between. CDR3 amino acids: CASSLEAGTYEQYF. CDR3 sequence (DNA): TGTGCCAGCAGCTTAGAGGCCGGAACCTACGAGCAGTACTTC.

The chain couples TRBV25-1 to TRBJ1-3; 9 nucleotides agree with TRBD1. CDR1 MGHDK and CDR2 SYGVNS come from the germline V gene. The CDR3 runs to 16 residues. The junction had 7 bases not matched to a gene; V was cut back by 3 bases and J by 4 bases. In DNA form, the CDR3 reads TGTGCCAGCAGTGAGGGGACAGGGCCTCACGGAAACACCATATATTTT. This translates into CASSEGTGPHGNTIYF.

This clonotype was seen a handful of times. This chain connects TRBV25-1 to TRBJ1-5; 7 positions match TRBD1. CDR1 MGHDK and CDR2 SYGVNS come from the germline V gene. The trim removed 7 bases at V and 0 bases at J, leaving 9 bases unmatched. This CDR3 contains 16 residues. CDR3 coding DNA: TGTGCCAGCATAAGGGGGCAGAGTAATAGCAATCAGCCCCAGCATTTT. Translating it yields CASIRGQSNSNQPQHF.

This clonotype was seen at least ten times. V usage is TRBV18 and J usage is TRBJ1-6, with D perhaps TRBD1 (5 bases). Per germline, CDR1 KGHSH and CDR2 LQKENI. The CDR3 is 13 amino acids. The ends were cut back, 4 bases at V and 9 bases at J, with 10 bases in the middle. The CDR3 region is CASSQGRLSPLHF. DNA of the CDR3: TGTGCCAGCTCACAGGGGAGGCTTTCACCCCTCCACTTT.

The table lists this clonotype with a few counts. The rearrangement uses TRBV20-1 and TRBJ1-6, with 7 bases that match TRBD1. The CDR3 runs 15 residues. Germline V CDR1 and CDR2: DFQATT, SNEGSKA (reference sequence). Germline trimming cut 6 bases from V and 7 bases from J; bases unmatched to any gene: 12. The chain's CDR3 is CSAHQSTGINSPLHF. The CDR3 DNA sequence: TGCAGTGCCCACCAATCGACAGGGATAAATTCACCCCTCCACTTT.

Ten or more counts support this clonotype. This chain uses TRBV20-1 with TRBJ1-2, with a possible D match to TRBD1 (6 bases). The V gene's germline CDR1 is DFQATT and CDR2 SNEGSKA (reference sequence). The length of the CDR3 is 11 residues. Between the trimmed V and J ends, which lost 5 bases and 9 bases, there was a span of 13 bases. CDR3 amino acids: CSAFPQGRYTF. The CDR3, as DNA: TGCAGTGCTTTTCCACAGGGTCGCTACACCTTC.

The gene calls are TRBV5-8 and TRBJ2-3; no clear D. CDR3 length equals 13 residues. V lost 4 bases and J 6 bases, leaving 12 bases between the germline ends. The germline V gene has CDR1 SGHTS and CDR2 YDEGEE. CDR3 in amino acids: CASSMTPSDTQYF. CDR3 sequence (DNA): TGTGCCAGCAGCATGACACCTTCGGATACGCAGTATTTT. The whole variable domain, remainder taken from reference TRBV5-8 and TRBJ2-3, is EAGVTQSPTHLIKTRGQQATLRCSPISGHTSVYWYQQALGLGLQFLLWYDEGEERNRGNFPPRFSGRQFPNYSSELNVNALELEDSALYLCASSMTPSDTQYFGPGTRLTVL.

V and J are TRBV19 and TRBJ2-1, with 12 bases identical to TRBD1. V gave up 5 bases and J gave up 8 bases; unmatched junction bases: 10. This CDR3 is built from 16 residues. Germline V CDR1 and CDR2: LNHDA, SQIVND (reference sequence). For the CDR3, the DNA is TGTGCCAGTAGTTCAGGGACAGGGGGCGGAATCGATGAGCAGTTCTTC. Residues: CASSSGTGGGIDEQFF. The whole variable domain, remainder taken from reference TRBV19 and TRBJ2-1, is DGGITQSPKYLFRKEGQNVTLSCEQNLNHDAMYWYRQDPGQGLRLIYYSQIVNDFQKGDIAEGYSVSREKKESFPLTVTSAQKNPTAFYLCASSSGTGGGIDEQFFGPGTRLTVL.

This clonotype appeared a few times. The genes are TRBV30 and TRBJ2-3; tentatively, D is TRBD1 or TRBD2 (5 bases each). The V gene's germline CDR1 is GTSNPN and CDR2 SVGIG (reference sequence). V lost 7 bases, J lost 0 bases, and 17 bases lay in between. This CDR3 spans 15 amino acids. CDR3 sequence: CASHRPRGSTDTQYF. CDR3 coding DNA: TGTGCCTCCCACAGGCCCCGAGGGAGCACAGATACGCAGTATTTT.

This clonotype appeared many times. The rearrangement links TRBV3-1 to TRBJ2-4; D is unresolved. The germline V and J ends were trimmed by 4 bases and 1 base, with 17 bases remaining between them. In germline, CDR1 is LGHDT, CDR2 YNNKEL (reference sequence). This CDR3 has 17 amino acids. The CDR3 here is CASSPDVGLAAKNIQYF. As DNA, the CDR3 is TGTGCCAGCAGCCCGGACGTTGGGCTCGCGGCCAAAAACATTCAGTACTTC. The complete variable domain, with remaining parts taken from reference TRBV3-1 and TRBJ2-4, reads DTAVSQTPKYLVTQMGNDKSIKCEQNLGHDTMYWYKQDSKKFLKIMFSYNNKELIINETVPNRFSPKSPDKAHLNLHINSLELGDSAVYFCASSPDVGLAAKNIQYFGAGTRLSVL.

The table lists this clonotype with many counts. The CDR3: CASSQGTGASEQFF. DNA for the CDR3: TGTGCCAGCAGCCAAGGTACAGGGGCCTCTGAGCAGTTCTTC. J is TRBJ2-1 and V is TRBV3-1, with TRBD1 matching 7 bases. This CDR3 has 14 residues. With 1 base clipped from V and 9 bases from J, the junction kept 6 bases outside the gene matches. Per the germline V gene, CDR1 is LGHDT and CDR2 is YNNKEL (reference sequence).

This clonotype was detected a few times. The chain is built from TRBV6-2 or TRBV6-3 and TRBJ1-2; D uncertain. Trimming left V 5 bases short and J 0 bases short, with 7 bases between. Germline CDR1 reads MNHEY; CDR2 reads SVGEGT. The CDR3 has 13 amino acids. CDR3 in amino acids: CASSGPANYGYTF. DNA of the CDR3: TGTGCCAGCAGTGGACCGGCTAACTATGGCTACACCTTC.

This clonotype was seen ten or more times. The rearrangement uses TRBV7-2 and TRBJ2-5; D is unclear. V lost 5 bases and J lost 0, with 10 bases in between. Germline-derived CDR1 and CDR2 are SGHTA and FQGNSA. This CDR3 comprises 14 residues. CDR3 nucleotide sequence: TGTGCCAGCAGCGACTGGAAGGACCAAGAGACCCAGTACTTC. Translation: CASSDWKDQETQYF.